This T cell receptor beta chain is from a study of tumor and adjacent non-tumor tissue in lung cancer. Study details: Patients comprised 12 adenocarcinoma, 2 squamous cell carcinoma and 1 small cell lung cancer. Each sample yielded roughly 4.2 million productive TCRbeta reads on average.

Three rounds of nested PCR, following a modified ARM-PCR protocol, produced the TCRbeta library. TCRdb recomputed calls from the multiplex PCR reads with MiXCR, one row per CDR3 protein. The profile shows some 97,000 distinct CDR3 sequences, 55% to 65% of them singletons. Germline loops: CDR1 SGHAT, CDR2 FQNNGV. The CDR3 runs to 17 residues. This sample's RNA came from whole unsorted tissue. Distant lung tissue was collected more than 3 cm away from the tumor edge. Details on this clonotype: Its antigen remains unknown. An end of the junction does not agree with germline; a read error may underlie this.

Findings and limits, study-wide: Tumor tissue had significantly higher TCR diversity than normal lung.

The V call is TRBV11-2, the J call TRBJ2-2, with D perhaps given as TRBD1 or TRBD2 (5 bases each). This clonotype was obtained from a man aged 25 to 40 with non-small cell lung cancer. The specimen was distant non-tumor lung tissue. The chain's CDR3 is CASSPKLDSANIGELFF. The DNA for the CDR3 is TGTGCCAGCAGCCCTAAACTCGACAGCGCGAACATCGGGGAACTGTTTTTT.